Listed below are T cell receptor beta chains from one sample, sequenced in a study of T cell responses to AZD1222 COVID-19 vaccine. The method was immunoSEQ multiplex PCR; TCRdb's version includes in-frame clones alone and lacks a portion of them. The table shows 80,000 to 100,000 clones, with roughly 91% occurring only once. Here the sequenced sample was peripheral blood, taken on day 0 of AZD1222 vaccination. The receptors stem from an adult in good health. Both conserved end residues are part of each CDR3. The D gene is left open where the match is weak. Size is stated for part of the rows, as once, few or many counts, or as a class when the clone is expanded.

V gene	J gene	clone size	D gene	CDR3 DNA	CDR3 protein
TRBV2	TRBJ1-2	once	TRBD1	TGTGCCAGCAGCCGGGACAGAACCTCCTATGGCTACACCTTC	CASSRDRTSYGYTF
TRBV7-2	TRBJ2-7	once	-	TGTGCCAGCAGCTTAGCCCGTGGACGGTCCTACGAGCAGTACTTC	CASSLARGRSYEQYF
TRBV10-2	TRBJ1-1	-	-	TGCGCCAGGAGGGCAGATGCGAACACTGAAGCTTTCTTT	CARRADANTEAFF
TRBV2	TRBJ2-2	once	TRBD1	TGTGCCAGCAGTGGACAGGGGCCAAACACCGGGGAGCTGTTTTTT	CASSGQGPNTGELFF
TRBV6-1	TRBJ1-5	-	-	TGTGCCAGCAGTGATCCCGGCTATCAGCCCCAGCATTTT	CASSDPGYQPQHF
TRBV19	TRBJ2-1	once	-	TGTGCCAGTAGTATAGGAGGGGCTGGGGAGCAGTTCTTC	CASSIGGAGEQFF
TRBV7-6	TRBJ1-3	-	-	TGTGCCAGCAGCCCGTGGGCAGTCACCCTTAACTCTGGAAACACCATATATTTT	CASSPWAVTLNSGNTIYF
TRBV7-2	TRBJ1-6	-	-	TGTGCCAGCAGCCCCATTGGACAGTTTAATTCACCCCTCCACTTT	CASSPIGQFNSPLHF
TRBV5-1	TRBJ2-3	-	TRBD2	TGCGCCAGCAGCCCCCCGACTAGCGCAGATACGCAGTATTTT	CASSPPTSADTQYF
TRBV9	TRBJ2-7	-	-	TGTGCCAGCAGCGTAGGTGGGGAGTTAGCCTACGAGCAGTACTTC	CASSVGGELAYEQYF
TRBV5-8	TRBJ1-2	few	-	TGTGCCAGCAGCCCCTTAGGCTATGGCTACACCTTC	CASSPLGYGYTF
TRBV29-1	TRBJ2-1	once	-	TGCAGCGACCGACAGGCCGCTTACAATGAGCAGTTCTTC	CSDRQAAYNEQFF
TRBV11-2	TRBJ2-5	once	-	-	CASSPGSFLETQYF
TRBV7-9	TRBJ1-2	-	TRBD1	TGTGCCAGCAGCCGGCCGACAGGGGGCGGCTATGGCTACACCTTC	CASSRPTGGGYGYTF
TRBV11-2	TRBJ2-5	-	TRBD1	TGTGCCAGCAGCTTAAGGGGACAGAATCAAGAGACCCAGTACTTC	CASSLRGQNQETQYF
TRBV6-5	TRBJ2-7	-	-	TGTGCCACCCGGGACTCCTACGAGCAGTACTTC	CATRDSYEQYF
TRBV28	TRBJ1-4	-	-	TGTGCCAGCAGTTCGGGGCTTCGGGCCCGGGTTGAAAAACTGTTTTTT	CASSSGLRARVEKLFF
TRBV9	TRBJ2-7	few	-	TGTGCCAGCAGCCCCGCCTATCGTGGTTACGAGCAGTACTTC	CASSPAYRGYEQYF
TRBV4-3	TRBJ2-7	-	TRBD1	TGCGCCAGCAGCCAAGGGGACAGGGGAGGGCTACGACCCGGCGAGCAGTACTTC	CASSQGDRGGLRPGEQYF
TRBV4-3	TRBJ2-5	once	-	TGCGCCAGCAGCCAAGATGCGGGGAGGGAGACCCAGTACTTC	CASSQDAGRETQYF
TRBV7-9	TRBJ1-6	-	TRBD1	TGTGCCAGCAGCAGTTGGACAGGGGGCCGATATAATTCACCCCTCCACTTT	CASSSWTGGRYNSPLHF
TRBV2	TRBJ1-6	-	TRBD1	TGTGCCAGCAGTGGGGGACAGCCTTATTCACCCCTCCACTTT	CASSGGQPYSPLHF
TRBV28	TRBJ2-3	-	TRBD2	TGTGCCAGCAGTTCCGGACTAGCGGGAGGCACAGATACGCAGTATTTT	CASSSGLAGGTDTQYF
TRBV5-1	TRBJ1-1	few	-	TGCGCCAGCAGCTTGGAAGTCAGGGGTGAAGCTTTCTTT	CASSLEVRGEAFF
TRBV7-2	TRBJ2-7	-	-	TGTGCCAGCAGCCACGGGGGTTGGTACGAGCAGTACTTC	CASSHGGWYEQYF
TRBV18	TRBJ1-5	-	-	TGTGCCAGCTCACCAATGGCAGGGGATCAGCCCCAGCATTTT	CASSPMAGDQPQHF
TRBV5-1	TRBJ2-1	-	-	TGCGCCAGCAGCCGGGGCGCGGTAAGCTCCTACAATGAGCAGTTCTTC	CASSRGAVSSYNEQFF
TRBV5-5	TRBJ1-2	-	-	TGTGCCAGCAACCCCTACCGGGGCCCTGAACAAATTTATGGCTACACCTTC	CASNPYRGPEQIYGYTF
TRBV10-3	TRBJ1-5	-	-	TGTGCCATCAGTGAGGGCGGTGGGCAGCCCCAGCATTTT	CAISEGGGQPQHF
TRBV5-1	TRBJ1-1	-	-	TGCGCCAGCAGCTTGGGAGTACAGCCGAACACTGAAGCTTTCTTT	CASSLGVQPNTEAFF
TRBV9	TRBJ2-2	-	TRBD1	TGTGCCAGCAGCGTACGCGGACAGGGGGCGACCGGGGAGCTGTTTTTT	CASSVRGQGATGELFF
TRBV21-1	TRBJ2-2	-	-	TGTGCCAGCAGCAGATCCGGCGCAGAAACGAACACCGGGGAGCTGTTTTTT	CASSRSGAETNTGELFF
TRBV4-2	TRBJ2-7	-	TRBD2	TGTGCCAGCAGCCAAGGGGGACTAGCGGGGATAACCTACGAGCAGTACTTC	CASSQGGLAGITYEQYF
TRBV19	TRBJ1-5	-	-	TGTGCCAGTAGTATGGGTGGCGGTAGGGCTGGCAATCAGCCCCAGCATTTT	CASSMGGGRAGNQPQHF
TRBV18	TRBJ2-7	-	-	TGTGCCAGCTCACCGGCCCTACTGAGACTCCACCCCTACGAGCAGTACTTC	CASSPALLRLHPYEQYF
TRBV19	TRBJ2-7	-	TRBD1	TGTGCCAGTTCGCCTCTTCCGGGACAGGGTTACGAGCAGTACTTC	CASSPLPGQGYEQYF
TRBV5-4	TRBJ2-3	-	TRBD1	TGTGCCATCACGGACAGGACCAGCACAGATACGCAGTATTTT	CAITDRTSTDTQYF
TRBV5-4	TRBJ2-5	-	TRBD2	TGTGCCAGCAGCTTCTCGGGGGGTCACCAAGAGACCCAGTACTTC	CASSFSGGHQETQYF
TRBV29-1	TRBJ1-2	-	TRBD1	TGCAGCGTTGGACTGGACAGGGTCGGCTACACCTTC	CSVGLDRVGYTF
TRBV11-2	TRBJ1-6	-	TRBD1	TGTGCCAGCAGCTCCCGGGACAGAACATATAATTCACCCCTCCACTTT	CASSSRDRTYNSPLHF
TRBV7-8	TRBJ1-1	-	TRBD1	TGTGCCAGCAGCTCGGGACAGGGGGTATTCGCTTTCTTT	CASSSGQGVFAFF
TRBV29-1	TRBJ1-5	-	-	TGCAGCGTTTCTACAGGAGTTAATCAGCCCCAGCATTTT	CSVSTGVNQPQHF
TRBV28	TRBJ1-2	-	-	TGTGCCAGCAGTTTGGAATCCTGGGGCTATGGCTACACCTTC	CASSLESWGYGYTF
TRBV6-2/TRBV6-3	TRBJ2-2	-	TRBD2	TGTGCCAGCAGCCCAATAGGACTAGCGGAAAACACCGGGGAGCTGTTTTTT	CASSPIGLAENTGELFF
TRBV30	TRBJ1-6	-	-	TGTGCCTGGAGTAGCGGGATGGTCCCAGGTTCACCCCTCCACTTT	CAWSSGMVPGSPLHF
TRBV28	TRBJ1-5	-	-	TGTGCCAGCAGTCCCGGGACCGAGGACCAGCCCCAGCATTTT	CASSPGTEDQPQHF
TRBV19	TRBJ2-1	-	-	TGTGCCAGTAGTGGTCAGGGCGGCAATGAGCAGTTCTTC	CASSGQGGNEQFF
TRBV29-1	TRBJ1-4	-	-	TGCAGCGTGAACCGAGATGGGGAAAAACTGTTTTTT	CSVNRDGEKLFF
TRBV12-3/TRBV12-4	TRBJ2-1	once	-	TGTGCCAGCAGTTTAAAGGGAGAGCAGTTCTTC	CASSLKGEQFF
TRBV27	TRBJ1-5	-	-	TGTGCCAGCAGACAAAACAGGATTAGCAATCAGCCCCAGCATTTT	CASRQNRISNQPQHF
TRBV20-1	TRBJ1-2	-	-	TGCAGTGCTAGTGGAGTGCACGGCTACACCTTC	CSASGVHGYTF
TRBV7-9	TRBJ1-4	-	TRBD1	TGTGCCAGCAGCTATCCGGGACAGGGGCGTGGAAAACTGTTTTTT	CASSYPGQGRGKLFF
TRBV27	TRBJ1-2	once	TRBD1	TGTGCCAGCAGTACCCGGACAGGGAGGAACTATGGCTACACCTTC	CASSTRTGRNYGYTF
TRBV7-2	TRBJ2-3	-	-	TGTGCCAGCAGTCGCACAGATACGCAGTATTTT	CASSRTDTQYF
TRBV9	TRBJ2-1	-	TRBD1	TGTGCCAGCAGCCCCCCTTCCGGGACAGCCTCCTACAATGAGCAGTTCTTC	CASSPPSGTASYNEQFF